The TCR beta chain described here comes from a study of blood T cells in healthy people across ages (dated by TCRdb to between 2015 and 2016). General notes on the study: In model experiments, roughly one uniquely barcoded TCR beta cDNA molecule per two T cells was captured by template switching. The study analyzed two additional independent replicas of 1 million unique cDNA reads from the same blood draw for two donors, one aged 18 to 30 and one aged 80 or older. To avoid experimental bias, donors of different ages were distributed randomly across sequencing lanes. The donors were split into four age groups: young (average 16 years), middle-aged (about 40), aged (around 67) and long-lived (approximately 80). Age-related changes in TCR beta repertoire diversity were measured in the study by deep sequencing normalized with unique cDNA molecular identifiers. Study-wide conclusions, independent of this receptor: Estimates of total diversity based on one million sequenced T cells were considered lower bounds and underestimates. The CMV infection status of donors was not known, potentially confounding age-related changes in expanded clonotypes. Compared with the aged group, the long-lived group had more naive CD4+ T cells, fewer expanded clones and increased TCR diversity, suggesting age selection. As age increased, observed TCR beta diversity per million T cells dropped in a roughly linear way, and a significant reduction was already evident by age 40. A strong correlation was found between observed TCR beta diversity and the percentage of naive T cells measured by flow cytometry. Conclusive comparison of naive and antigen-experienced compartments was prevented by the profiling of bulk unsorted PBMCs.

V gives up 6 bases and J gives up 0 bases, and the segment between their germline ends measures 13 bases. From a lookup of the germline V gene, CDR1 and CDR2 are ENHRY and SYGVKD. The CDR3 holds 15 amino acids from the cysteine to the phenylalanine. CDR3 DNA is the only sequence kept; it has 45 bases, read in frame from the first base. The donors were 40 or so Caucasian individuals from Russia, aged 6 to 90 years, who were systemically healthy. Each donor gave 8 to 10 milliliters of peripheral blood, collected into EDTA-treated Vacutainer tubes. PBMCs were isolated by Ficoll-Paque density-gradient centrifugation, with at least 6 million obtained per sample. Total RNA was extracted from PBMCs with Trizol reagent, with at least 5 micrograms obtained per sample. For every donor, flow cytometry on a PBMC aliquot measured the percentage of naive CD45RAhigh/CD27high T cells. The library came from 5' RACE. The sequencer was an Illumina HiSeq 2500. The second PCR ran for roughly 6 to 11 cycles and used a J-beta primer mix along with a sample-barcoded 5' primer. A unique molecular identifier was introduced onto each TCR beta cDNA molecule by a template-switch 5' adaptor carrying 12 random nucleotides. At least 3 million CDR3-containing paired-end reads were obtained from each sample. The Mint cDNA synthesis kit, primed by a TRBC-specific oligonucleotide, was used to synthesize first-strand cDNA from all RNA. Following uracil-DNA glycosylase treatment, a first 18-cycle PCR with universal primers M1SS and BC2_uni_R was performed on all cDNA. The source study handled its data this way. For normalization, 1 million high-quality reads, each with a distinct molecular identifier, were randomly selected from each sample. Reads sharing molecular identifiers were discarded rather than binned into consensus sequences. MiTCR, run with a Q25 quality threshold and the strictest error-elimination algorithm, handled CDR3 identification, clonotype clustering and error correction. A nonparametric unseen species model using Euler transformation provided a lower-bound estimate of total TCR beta diversity. TCRdb handled the public reads itself, with Q25 trimming in fastp and clone calling in MiXCR, and kept productive beta chains. Merged by CDR3 protein, the rows form single entries marked with the most common genes and DNA. It is TCRdb's table, rather than the study itself, that gives the V and J calls and clone size. The sample data list 500,000 to 700,000 distinct CDR3 sequences, and approximately 30% of these were observed just once. Of the sample, roughly 14% falls within the top ten clones.

This clonotype appeared many times. The antigen it binds to is not known. Per-base qualities were not stored, and no clone one base away is much larger. The chain couples TRBV10-3 to TRBJ2-3; matching of 5 bases hints at TRBD1 as the D gene. What was sequenced was blood. The TCR sequence derives from a woman aged 80 or over in good health. CDR3 protein: CAISPDSPSTDTQYF. The bases read TGTGCCATCAGCCCTGACAGTCCTAGCACAGATACGCAGTATTTT.